These 6 T cell receptor beta chains were sequenced from one sample in a study of blood T cell repertoires in COVID-19. Measured with immunoSEQ multiplex PCR; TCRdb has only the in-frame clones, and not every one. The sample holds some 150,000 clones, approximately 81% seen once. Sequenced: peripheral blood. Every receptor here comes from a woman between 65 and 79 years old with COVID-19, enrolled during active disease.

The CDR3 nucleotides read TGTGCCAGCAGTCTCGAGGGGGCGTTCAATCAGCCCCAGCATTTT. Translated, it gives CASSLEGAFNQPQHF. V and J are TRBV4-2 and TRBJ1-5; 7 nucleotides line up with TRBD1. Trimming took 6 bases from V and 3 from J; bases not matched to a gene: 8. In germline, CDR1 is LGHNA, CDR2 YNFKEQ. The CDR3 totals 15 residues.

This chain connects TRBV5-8 to TRBJ1-5; 8 bases are a match to TRBD1. The CDR3 has 17 residues. Germline V gives CDR1 SGHTS, CDR2 YDEGEE. The J segment lost 1 base and the V segment lost 1 base, leaving 7 bases of the junction unmatched. The CDR3 nucleotides are TGTGCCAGCAGCTTGTTGTACAGGGGGTCGAGCAATCAGCCCCAGCATTTT. Translating gives CASSLLYRGSSNQPQHF.

The CDR3 nucleotides read TGTGCCAGCAGCCGGGACAGGGGTTTCAATTCACCCCTCCACTTT. Translated, it gives CASSRDRGFNSPLHF. The chain recombines TRBV27 with TRBJ1-6; 10 nucleotides align to TRBD1. Germline lookup yields CDR1 MNHEY and CDR2 SMNVEV (reference sequence). V trimming: 6 bases; J trimming: 7 bases; junction bases outside the gene matches: 6. The CDR3 is 15 amino acids.

V gene TRBV6-5 combines with J gene TRBJ1-1; TRBD1 matches 9 bases. Germline CDR1 is MNHEY and CDR2 is SVGAGI. The V segment lost 8 bases and the J segment 1 base; nucleotides outside the gene matches: 2. The CDR3 runs 13 residues. The CDR3 protein is CASPGQGNTEAFF. The CDR3 bases are TGTGCCAGCCCGGGACAGGGGAACACTGAAGCTTTCTTT.

This clone showed up just a few times. The rearrangement joins TRBV28 to TRBJ1-6, with D possibly matching TRBD1 (5 bases). This CDR3 has 13 amino acids. Per the germline V gene, CDR1 is MDHEN and CDR2 is SYDVKM. V lost 5 bases, J lost 3 bases, and 5 bases lay in between. The CDR3 sequence is CASSDSYNSPLHF. The CDR3 DNA sequence: TGTGCCAGCAGTGACAGCTATAATTCACCCCTCCACTTT.

In its sample, this clone was seen once. The V call is TRBV15, the J call TRBJ2-5, with 12 bases lining up with TRBD2. Germline values: CDR1 LNHNV, CDR2 YYDKDF (reference sequence). Trimming took 1 base from V and 4 from J; bases not matched to a gene: 1. The CDR3 has 15 residues. In DNA form, the CDR3 reads TGTGCCACCAGCAGAGGACTAGCGGGGGTAGAGACCCAGTACTTC. As protein: CATSRGLAGVETQYF. Drawing the rest from reference TRBV15 and TRBJ2-5, the complete variable domain is DAMVIQNPRYQVTQFGKPVTLSCSQTLNHNVMYWYQQKSSQAPKLLFHYYDKDFNNEADTPDNFQSRRPNTSFCFLDIRSPGLGDTAMYLCATSRGLAGVETQYFGPGTRLLVL.